The 26 T cell receptor beta chains reported below all come from one sample, sequenced in a study of cytomegalovirus exposure and HLA in healthy donors. The PCR employed 60 Vbeta primers together with 13 Jbeta primers. Profiling relied on immunoSEQ multiplex PCR, and the TCRdb table lists in-frame clones only, not all of them. The sample records 150,000 or so clones, 73% being singletons. Source material: PBMCs. These receptors were taken from a woman between 18 and 29 years old in good health and CMV-seronegative.

The V call is TRBV10-3, the J call TRBJ2-7; 7 bases fit TRBD2. Germline loops: CDR1 ENHRY, CDR2 SYGVKD. The CDR3 loop spans 15 amino acids. Trimming at V came to 0 bases and at J to 0 bases, leaving 2 bases not matched to a gene. CDR3 protein: CAISESAGSSYEQYF. CDR3 DNA: TGTGCCATCAGTGAGTCAGCGGGGAGCTCCTACGAGCAGTACTTC.

The chain uses TRBV6-4 and TRBJ1-5; 10 bases map to TRBD1. Trimming removed 7 bases from V and 2 bases from J; junction bases left unmatched: 5. The CDR3 extends over 15 amino acids. Germline CDR1 and CDR2: MRHNA and SNTAGT. The CDR3 region is CASNAGTGGNQPQHF. Written as DNA, the CDR3 is TGTGCCAGCAATGCCGGGACAGGGGGCAATCAGCCCCAGCATTTT.

This clone appeared a single time. This chain links TRBV9 with TRBJ1-2; TRBD1 matches 8 bases. The CDR3 is 13 amino acids. Trimming removed 4 bases from V and 9 bases from J; junction bases left unmatched: 8. Germline V lookup: CDR1 SGDLS, CDR2 YYNGEE. CDR3 DNA: TGTGCCAGCAGCCTCACAGGGGGTCTGCGCTACACCTTC. Translated, it gives CASSLTGGLRYTF.

J is TRBJ2-1 and V is TRBV9; TRBD2 is a possible D gene (5 bases). Deletions cut 0 bases from V and 3 bases from J, with 25 bases between. CDR1 and CDR2 from the germline V gene are SGDLS and YYNGEE. The CDR3 is made up of 20 amino acids. In nucleotides, the CDR3 is TGTGCCAGCAGCGTAGTAGGATTAGCCGGGGTAGACTCCCTCTACAATGAGCAGTTCTTC. This encodes CASSVVGLAGVDSLYNEQFF.

The chain carries TRBV19 and TRBJ1-3; 7 bases agree with TRBD1. The ends lost 0 bases at V and 0 bases at J; junction bases unmatched: 2. There are 16 residues in the CDR3. CDR1 is LNHDA and CDR2 is SQIVND in the germline V gene (reference sequence). Here the CDR3 reads CASSIDGDSSGNTIYF. The CDR3 coding sequence is TGTGCCAGTAGTATAGATGGGGACAGCTCTGGAAACACCATATATTTT. The whole variable domain, filled in from reference TRBV19 and TRBJ1-3, reads DGGITQSPKYLFRKEGQNVTLSCEQNLNHDAMYWYRQDPGQGLRLIYYSQIVNDFQKGDIAEGYSVSREKKESFPLTVTSAQKNPTAFYLCASSIDGDSSGNTIYFGEGSWLTVV.

A few counts support this clone. The chain couples TRBV19 to TRBJ2-5, with no clear D. The germline CDR1 and CDR2 sequences are LNHDA and SQIVND (reference sequence). V shed 0 bases and J shed 3 bases, with 2 bases lying between them. The CDR3 length is 12 residues. CDR3 in DNA: TGTGCCAGTAGTATAGACGAAGAGACCCAGTACTTC. It codes for CASSIDEETQYF.

The chain recombines TRBV5-6 with TRBJ1-2; D not certain. Germline loops: CDR1 SGHDT, CDR2 YYEEEE. Trimming took off 4 bases at V and 8 bases at J, with 12 bases between the two ends. CDR3 length: 12 residues. CDR3 bases: TGTGCCAGCAGCCCTAACAGAGGGGGCTACACCTTC. Protein sequence: CASSPNRGGYTF.

This clone appeared a single time. V is TRBV6-1 and J is TRBJ2-2; TRBD1 matches at 7 bases. Germline CDR1 MNHNS, CDR2 SASEGT. The CDR3 is 15 residues long. The trim removed 7 bases at V and 1 base at J, leaving 6 bases unmatched. The CDR3 DNA reads as TGTGCCAGCACCAACAGGGGAAGGAACACCGGGGAGCTGTTTTTT. It encodes CASTNRGRNTGELFF.

The chain joins TRBV6-5 to TRBJ2-3, with TRBD1 matching over 7 bases. Trimming removed 6 bases from V and 7 bases from J; junction bases left unmatched: 10. Per germline, CDR1 MNHEY and CDR2 SVGAGI. The CDR3 extends over 14 amino acids. Here the CDR3 reads CASRLQGLGNTQYF. The CDR3 nucleotides are TGTGCCAGCAGACTACAGGGGCTGGGAAATACGCAGTATTTT.

This chain links TRBV13 with TRBJ2-1; 8 positions agree with TRBD2. Germline CDR1 is PRHDT and CDR2 is FYEKMQ (reference sequence). With V trimmed by 5 bases and J by 7 bases, 1 base remained unmatched. CDR3 length equals 12 residues. CDR3 region: CASSPGGNEQFF. For the CDR3, the DNA is TGTGCCAGCAGCCCGGGGGGGAATGAGCAGTTCTTC.

The chain employs TRBV7-9 and TRBJ2-3; D is possibly TRBD2 (6 bases). Deletions cut 4 bases from V and 4 bases from J, with 18 bases between. CDR3 size: 16 residues. Germline CDR1 and CDR2: SEHNR and FQNEAQ (reference sequence). CDR3 loop: CASSYRDSRGSDTQYF. CDR3 DNA: TGTGCCAGCAGCTACCGGGACTCGCGAGGGTCAGATACGCAGTATTTT.

The chain links TRBV18 to TRBJ2-7; 7 nucleotides align to TRBD1. Germline CDR1 and CDR2: KGHSH and LQKENI. Losses at the gene ends were 6 bases for V and 7 bases for J; bases not matched to a gene: 12. CDR3 length equals 14 residues. The CDR3 reads CASSGNEGAREQYF. CDR3 bases: TGTGCCAGCTCTGGAAACGAGGGGGCCCGAGAGCAGTACTTC.

V usage is TRBV5-1 and J usage is TRBJ1-1; 10 positions match TRBD1. Germline V CDR1 and CDR2: SGHRS, YFSETQ. There are 14 residues in the CDR3. J was trimmed by 5 bases and V by 7 bases; bases with no gene match: 8. CDR3 amino acids: CASSAGTGETEAFF. DNA for the CDR3: TGCGCCAGCTCCGCCGGGACAGGGGAGACTGAAGCTTTCTTT.

The chain carries TRBV2 and TRBJ1-2; unclear D gene. The ends were cut back, 5 bases at V and 2 bases at J, with 9 bases in the middle. The CDR3 is 13 amino acids. CDR1 and CDR2 from the germline V gene are SNHLY and FYNNEI. The CDR3 is CASSTRLNYGYTF. The CDR3 bases are TGTGCCAGCAGTACTAGACTAAACTATGGCTACACCTTC.

This chain connects TRBV7-9 to TRBJ2-1; 13 positions match TRBD2. V was pared by 6 bases and J by 1 base, with 9 bases of the junction left unmatched. CDR3 length equals 18 residues. From germline, CDR1 is SEHNR and CDR2 FQNEAQ (reference sequence). The CDR3 bases are TGTGCCAGCAGACGTACTAGCGGGAGGGGAATTTCCTACAATGAGCAGTTCTTC. This sequence encodes CASRRTSGRGISYNEQFF.

The chain recombines TRBV5-6 with TRBJ2-3, with TRBD2 identical over 9 bases. Germline loops: CDR1 SGHDT, CDR2 YYEEEE. V shed 4 bases, J shed 0 bases, and the junction held 12 bases outside the gene matches. This CDR3 contains 18 residues. This CDR3 reads CASSLLTSGTSSTDTQYF. The CDR3 DNA is TGTGCCAGCAGCCTCCTGACTAGCGGAACCTCTAGCACAGATACGCAGTATTTT.

CDR3 in amino acids: CAISSTEQETQYF. The CDR3 bases are TGTGCCATCAGTTCAACAGAACAAGAGACCCAGTACTTC. The V call is TRBV10-3, the J call TRBJ2-5; no clear D. The germline V gene has CDR1 ENHRY and CDR2 SYGVKD. V was trimmed by 5 bases and J by 2 bases, leaving 9 bases between them. CDR3 size: 13 residues.

To note about this clone: This sample also contains other DNA sequences that code for the same CDR3. The chain is built from TRBV5-1 and TRBJ2-1; TRBD2 matches 8 bases. The junction had 2 bases not matched to a gene; V was cut back by 3 bases and J by 0 bases. Looked up from germline, CDR1 is SGHRS and CDR2 is YFSETQ. This CDR3 spans 15 amino acids. The CDR3 protein is CASSSGTSSYNEQFF. The DNA for the CDR3 is TGCGCCAGCAGCTCCGGGACTAGCTCCTACAATGAGCAGTTCTTC. The whole variable domain, remainder taken from reference TRBV5-1 and TRBJ2-1, is KAGVTQTPRYLIKTRGQQVTLSCSPISGHRSVSWYQQTPGQGLQFLFEYFSETQRNKGNFPGRFSGRQFSNSRSEMNVSTLELGDSALYLCASSSGTSSYNEQFFGPGTRLTVL.

The chain uses TRBV11-2 and TRBJ2-1; D uncertain. The V gene's germline CDR1 is SGHAT and CDR2 FQNNGV. The CDR3 has 15 residues. V dropped 1 base and J dropped 2 bases, with 9 bases sitting between them. Here the CDR3 reads CASSLGAQAYNEQFF. The DNA for the CDR3 is TGTGCCAGCAGCTTAGGCGCGCAAGCCTACAATGAGCAGTTCTTC.

The V gene is TRBV10-3, the J gene TRBJ2-3; TRBD1 aligns across 7 bases. V gave up 11 bases and J gave up 0 bases; unmatched junction bases: 11. The V gene's germline CDR1 is ENHRY and CDR2 SYGVKD. CDR3 length equals 15 residues. The CDR3, as DNA: TGTGCCCCCCCGACAGGGAGATCTAGCACAGATACGCAGTATTTT. It specifies CAPPTGRSSTDTQYF.

The chain links TRBV5-1 to TRBJ1-2; 9 nucleotides align to TRBD1. The J segment lost 3 bases and the V segment lost 4 bases, leaving 13 bases of the junction unmatched. This CDR3 has 17 residues. The germline gives CDR1 SGHRS, CDR2 YFSETQ. As DNA, the CDR3 is TGCGCCAGCAGCCCGGGACAGGGAGCCCCTGATTACTATGGCTACACCTTC. It specifies CASSPGQGAPDYYGYTF. The full variable domain, completed using reference TRBV5-1 and TRBJ1-2, is KAGVTQTPRYLIKTRGQQVTLSCSPISGHRSVSWYQQTPGQGLQFLFEYFSETQRNKGNFPGRFSGRQFSNSRSEMNVSTLELGDSALYLCASSPGQGAPDYYGYTFGSGTRLTVV.

V gene TRBV21-1 combines with J gene TRBJ1-5; the DNA was not compared with TRBD1, the D call given in the table. TRBV21-1 is deemed a pseudogene. CDR3 length equals 17 residues. The CDR3 coding sequence is TGTGCCAGCAGCAAAGACGGACAGGGCAGGTCAAATCAGCCCCAGCATTTT. It yields the protein CASSKDGQGRSNQPQHF.

The sample holds a few counts of this clone. The chain is built from TRBV13 and TRBJ1-6; D unresolved. The ends were cut back, 0 bases at V and 7 bases at J, with 7 bases in the middle. The germline gives CDR1 PRHDT, CDR2 FYEKMQ (reference sequence). The CDR3 is made up of 14 amino acids. CDR3 bases: TGTGCCAGCAGCTTAGGACTCGTCAATTCACCCCTCCACTTT. Encoded protein: CASSLGLVNSPLHF.

V usage is TRBV19 and J usage is TRBJ2-7; 7 bases agree with TRBD1. The germline V gene has CDR1 LNHDA and CDR2 SQIVND (reference sequence). The length of the CDR3 is 15 residues. V lost 6 bases, J lost 0 bases, and 8 bases stayed unmatched. The CDR3 DNA reads TGTGCCAGTAGGAACCGGGACAGCATCTCCTACGAGCAGTACTTC. Protein: CASRNRDSISYEQYF.

The V gene is TRBV29-1, the J gene TRBJ2-5; TRBD2 matches 7 bases. Per germline, CDR1 SQVTM and CDR2 ANQGSEA. This CDR3 is built from 15 residues. Trimming at V came to 3 bases and at J to 0 bases, leaving 7 bases not matched to a gene. The CDR3 DNA reads TGCAGCGTTGACGGTGCGGGGGTGTACCAAGAGACCCAGTACTTC. It encodes CSVDGAGVYQETQYF. Looking up the rest from reference TRBV29-1 and TRBJ2-5 gives the full variable domain: SAVISQKPSRDICQRGTSLTIQCQVDSQVTMMFWYRQQPGQSLTLIATANQGSEATYESGFVIDKFPISRPNLTFSTLTVSNMSPEDSSIYLCSVDGAGVYQETQYFGPGTRLLVL.

This chain connects TRBV6-5 to TRBJ1-3; D uncertain. CDR3 length: 15 amino acids. Germline CDR1 and CDR2: MNHEY and SVGAGI. V was trimmed by 0 bases and J by 0 bases, leaving 6 bases between them. CDR3: CASSYSGSSGNTIYF. DNA for the CDR3: TGTGCCAGCAGTTACTCGGGCAGCTCTGGAAACACCATATATTTT.